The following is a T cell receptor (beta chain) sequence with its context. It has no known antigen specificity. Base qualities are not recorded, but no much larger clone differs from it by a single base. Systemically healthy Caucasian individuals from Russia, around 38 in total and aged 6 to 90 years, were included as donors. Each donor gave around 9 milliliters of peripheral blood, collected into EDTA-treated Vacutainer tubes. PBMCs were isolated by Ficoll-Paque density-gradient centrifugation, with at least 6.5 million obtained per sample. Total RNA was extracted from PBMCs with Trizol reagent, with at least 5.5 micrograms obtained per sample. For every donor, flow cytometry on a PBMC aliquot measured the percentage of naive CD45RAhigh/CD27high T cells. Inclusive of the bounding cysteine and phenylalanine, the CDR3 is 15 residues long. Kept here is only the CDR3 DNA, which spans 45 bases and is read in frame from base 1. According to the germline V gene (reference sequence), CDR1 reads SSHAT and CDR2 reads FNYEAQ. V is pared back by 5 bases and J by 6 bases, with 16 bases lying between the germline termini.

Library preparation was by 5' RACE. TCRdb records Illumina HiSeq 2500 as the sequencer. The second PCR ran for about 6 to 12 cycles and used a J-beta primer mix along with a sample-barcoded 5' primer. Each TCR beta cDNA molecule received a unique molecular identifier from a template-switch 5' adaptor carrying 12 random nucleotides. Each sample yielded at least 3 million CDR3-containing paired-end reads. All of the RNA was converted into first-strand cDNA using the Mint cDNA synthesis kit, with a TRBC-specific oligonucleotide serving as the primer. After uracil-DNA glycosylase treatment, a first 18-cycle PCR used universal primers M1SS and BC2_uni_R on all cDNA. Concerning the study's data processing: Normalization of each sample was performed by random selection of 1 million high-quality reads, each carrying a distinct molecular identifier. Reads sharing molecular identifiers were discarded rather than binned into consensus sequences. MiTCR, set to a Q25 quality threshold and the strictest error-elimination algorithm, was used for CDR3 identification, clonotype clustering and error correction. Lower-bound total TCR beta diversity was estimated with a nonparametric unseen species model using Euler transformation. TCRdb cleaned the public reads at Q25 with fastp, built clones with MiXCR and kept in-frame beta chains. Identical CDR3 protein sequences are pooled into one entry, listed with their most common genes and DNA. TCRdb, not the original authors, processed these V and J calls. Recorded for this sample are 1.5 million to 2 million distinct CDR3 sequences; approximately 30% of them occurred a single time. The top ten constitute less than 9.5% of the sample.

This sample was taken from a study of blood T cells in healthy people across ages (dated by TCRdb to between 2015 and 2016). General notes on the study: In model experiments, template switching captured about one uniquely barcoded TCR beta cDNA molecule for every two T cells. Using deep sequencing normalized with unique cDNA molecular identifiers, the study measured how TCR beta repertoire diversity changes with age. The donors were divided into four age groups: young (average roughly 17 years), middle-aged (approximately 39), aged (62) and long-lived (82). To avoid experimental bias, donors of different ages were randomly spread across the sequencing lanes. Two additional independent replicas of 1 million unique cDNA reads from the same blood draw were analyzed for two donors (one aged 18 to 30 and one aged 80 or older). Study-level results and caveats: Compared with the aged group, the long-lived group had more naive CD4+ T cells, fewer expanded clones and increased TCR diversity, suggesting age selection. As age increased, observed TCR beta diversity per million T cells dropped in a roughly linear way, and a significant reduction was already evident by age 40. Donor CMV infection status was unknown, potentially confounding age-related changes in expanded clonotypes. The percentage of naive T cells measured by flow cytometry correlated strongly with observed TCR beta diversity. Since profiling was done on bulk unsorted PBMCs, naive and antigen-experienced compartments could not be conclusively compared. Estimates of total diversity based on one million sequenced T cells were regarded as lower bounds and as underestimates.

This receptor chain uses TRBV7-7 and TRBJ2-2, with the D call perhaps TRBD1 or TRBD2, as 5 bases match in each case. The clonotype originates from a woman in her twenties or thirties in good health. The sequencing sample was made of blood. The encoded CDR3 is CASSPPGTDSGELFF. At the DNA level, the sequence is TGTGCCAGCAGCCCACCCGGGACGGATTCCGGGGAGCTGTTTTTT.